This entry describes one TCR beta chain. V trimming: 2 bases; J trimming: 0 bases; junction bases outside the gene matches: 2. Germline CDR1 and CDR2: SQVTM and ANQGSEA. The CDR3 consists of 14 residues. Clones were read by immunoSEQ multiplex PCR, and TCRdb kept only the in-frame ones, dropping some. The profile covers just under 30,000 clones, with 80% to 90% appearing a single time and roughly 3% taken by the ten largest. The data belong to a study of PD-L1 blockade in urothelial cancer. The TCR sequence derives from a man in his forties or fifties with urothelial cancer. The chain carries TRBV29-1 and TRBJ2-7, with 9 bases lining up with TRBD2. The material was PBMCs, obtained around atezolizumab (anti-PD-L1) treatment. Written as DNA, the CDR3 is TGCAGCGTTGAATTAGCGGGGGTCTCCTACGAGCAGTACTTC. Protein product: CSVELAGVSYEQYF.